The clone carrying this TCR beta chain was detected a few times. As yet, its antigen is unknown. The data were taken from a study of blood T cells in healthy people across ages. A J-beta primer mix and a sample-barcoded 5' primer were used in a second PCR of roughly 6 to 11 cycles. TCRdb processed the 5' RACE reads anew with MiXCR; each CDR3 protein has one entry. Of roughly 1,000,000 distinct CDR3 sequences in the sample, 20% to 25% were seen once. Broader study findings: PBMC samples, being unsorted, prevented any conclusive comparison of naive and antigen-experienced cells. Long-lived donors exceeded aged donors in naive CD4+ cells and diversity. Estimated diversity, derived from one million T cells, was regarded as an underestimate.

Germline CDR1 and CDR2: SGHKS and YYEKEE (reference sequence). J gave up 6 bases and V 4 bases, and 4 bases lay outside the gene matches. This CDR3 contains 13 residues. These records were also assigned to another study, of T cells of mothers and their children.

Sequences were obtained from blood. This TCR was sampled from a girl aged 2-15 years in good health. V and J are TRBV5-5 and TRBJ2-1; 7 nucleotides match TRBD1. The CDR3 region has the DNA TGTGCCAGCAGCGACAGGGTCAGCAATGAGCAGTTCTTC. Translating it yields CASSDRVSNEQFF.